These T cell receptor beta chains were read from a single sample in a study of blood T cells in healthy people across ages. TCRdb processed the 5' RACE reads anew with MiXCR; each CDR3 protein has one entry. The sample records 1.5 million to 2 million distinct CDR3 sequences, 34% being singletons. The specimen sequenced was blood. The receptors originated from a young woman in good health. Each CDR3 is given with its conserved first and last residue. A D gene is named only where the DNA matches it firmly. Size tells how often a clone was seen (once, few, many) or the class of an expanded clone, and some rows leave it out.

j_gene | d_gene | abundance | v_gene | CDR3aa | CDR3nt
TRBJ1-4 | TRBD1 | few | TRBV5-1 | CASSLRGTGGDEKLFF | TGCGCCAGCAGCTTGCGGGGGACAGGGGGCGATGAAAAACTGTTTTTT
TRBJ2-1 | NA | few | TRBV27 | CASGSIGAEQFF | TGTGCCAGCGGGTCGATTGGGGCTGAGCAGTTCTTC
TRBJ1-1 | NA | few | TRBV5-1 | CASRVGFGTEAFF | TGCGCCAGCAGGGTGGGGTTCGGGACTGAAGCTTTCTTT
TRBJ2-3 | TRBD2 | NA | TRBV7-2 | CASSLMAGGPGDTQYF | TGTGCCAGCAGCTTAATGGCGGGAGGCCCAGGGGATACGCAGTATTTT
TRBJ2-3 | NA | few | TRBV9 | CASSGHREDTQYF | TGTGCCAGCAGCGGACACAGGGAGGATACGCAGTATTTT
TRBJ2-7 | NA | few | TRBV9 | CASSVVGSSGEQYF | TGTGCCAGCAGCGTAGTGGGTAGCTCTGGCGAGCAGTACTTC
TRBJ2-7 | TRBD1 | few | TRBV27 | CASSLKGTGDYEQYF | TGTGCCAGCAGTCTCAAGGGGACAGGGGACTACGAGCAGTACTTC
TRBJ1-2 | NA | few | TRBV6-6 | CASSYIFRGVEYGYTF | TGTGCCAGCAGTTACATTTTCAGGGGTGTAGAGTATGGCTACACCTTC
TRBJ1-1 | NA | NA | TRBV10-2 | CASSEQQINTEAFF | TGCGCCAGCAGTGAACAACAGATAAACACTGAAGCTTTCTTT
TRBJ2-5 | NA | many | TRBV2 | CASSEQSRETQYF | TGTGCCAGCAGTGAACAGTCCCGGGAGACCCAGTACTTC
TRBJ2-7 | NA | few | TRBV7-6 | CASSTSTYEQYF | TGTGCCAGCAGCACTTCCACCTACGAGCAGTACTTC
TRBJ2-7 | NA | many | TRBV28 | CASSSPAVRYEQYF | TGTGCCAGCAGTTCCCCGGCAGTACGATACGAGCAGTACTTC
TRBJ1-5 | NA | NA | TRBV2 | CASNDNSNQPQHF | TGTGCCAGCAATGACAATAGCAATCAGCCCCAGCATTTT
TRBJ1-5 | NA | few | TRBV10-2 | CASSEGAGANQPQHF | TGCGCCAGCAGTGAGGGAGCAGGGGCGAATCAGCCCCAGCATTTT
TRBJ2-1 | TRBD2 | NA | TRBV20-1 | CSIRSSGKNEQFF | TGCAGTATAAGGTCTAGCGGGAAAAATGAGCAGTTCTTC
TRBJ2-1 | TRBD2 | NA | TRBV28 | CASTSGSGRNEQFF | TGTGCCAGCACCTCGGGTAGCGGGAGAAATGAGCAGTTCTTC
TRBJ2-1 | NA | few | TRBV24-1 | CATPSAPGTLREQFF | TGTGCCACCCCCTCTGCCCCCGGGACCCTCCGTGAGCAGTTCTTC
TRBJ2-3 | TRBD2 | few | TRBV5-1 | CASSSTSGSIDTPYF | TGCGCCAGCAGCAGTACTAGCGGGAGTATAGATACGCCGTATTTT
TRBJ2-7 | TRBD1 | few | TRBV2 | CAKGQGKSYEQYF | TGTGCCAAGGGACAGGGCAAATCCTACGAGCAGTACTTC
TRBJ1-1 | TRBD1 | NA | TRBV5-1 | CASSWGTGPPEAFF | TGCGCCAGCAGCTGGGGGACAGGGCCCCCTGAAGCTTTCTTT
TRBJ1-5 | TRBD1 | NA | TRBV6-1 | CASSTGTGSYQPQHF | TGTGCCAGCAGCACCGGGACAGGCTCATATCAGCCCCAGCATTTT
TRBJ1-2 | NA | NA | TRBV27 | CASGVGWNGYTF | TGTGCCAGCGGCGTGGGTTGGAATGGCTACACCTTC
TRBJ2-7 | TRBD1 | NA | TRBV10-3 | CAISETGAPRFYEQYF | TGTGCCATCAGTGAAACAGGGGCCCCACGATTTTACGAGCAGTACTTC
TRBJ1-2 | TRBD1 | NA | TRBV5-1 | CASSLGGQGTAYGYTF | TGCGCCAGCAGCTTGGGGGGTCAGGGGACAGCATATGGCTACACCTTC
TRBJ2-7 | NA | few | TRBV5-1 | CASRSDSFGNEQYF | TGCGCCAGCAGGTCGGACAGTTTTGGGAACGAGCAGTACTTC
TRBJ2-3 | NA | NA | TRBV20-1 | CSARDSRVGDTQYF | TGCAGTGCTAGAGATAGCAGGGTGGGAGATACGCAGTATTTT
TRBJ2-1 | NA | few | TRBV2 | CAGRVYNEQFF | TGTGCCGGTCGGGTATACAATGAGCAGTTCTTC
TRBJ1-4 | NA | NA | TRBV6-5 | CASSYSGGREKLFF | TGTGCCAGCAGTTACTCAGGGGGAAGGGAAAAACTGTTTTTT
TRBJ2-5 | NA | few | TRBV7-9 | CASSLDLEETQYF | TGTGCCAGCAGCTTAGACCTGGAAGAGACCCAGTACTTC
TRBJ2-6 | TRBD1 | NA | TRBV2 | CASVGQSLPGANVLTF | TGTGCCAGCGTGGGACAGAGCCTCCCTGGGGCCAACGTCCTGACTTTC
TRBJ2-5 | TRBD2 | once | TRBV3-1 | CASSLTAGEGETQYF | TGTGCCAGCAGCCTGACAGCGGGAGAGGGGGAGACCCAGTACTTC
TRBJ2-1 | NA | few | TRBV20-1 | CSASRVGAGDNEQFF | TGCAGTGCTAGTCGCGTGGGGGCGGGTGACAATGAGCAGTTCTTC
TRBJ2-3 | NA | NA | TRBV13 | CATTHETTDTQYF | TGTGCCACCACCCACGAGACCACAGATACGCAGTATTTT
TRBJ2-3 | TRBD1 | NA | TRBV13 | CASSPSWDRGADTQYF | TGTGCCAGCAGCCCCTCCTGGGACAGGGGTGCAGATACGCAGTATTTT
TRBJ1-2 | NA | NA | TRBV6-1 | CASRLGRTNYGYTF | TGTGCCAGCCGCTTGGGCAGGACTAACTATGGCTACACCTTC
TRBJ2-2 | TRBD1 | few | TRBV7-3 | CASSQEGQGNTGELFF | TGTGCCAGCAGCCAGGAGGGACAGGGGAACACCGGGGAGCTGTTTTTT
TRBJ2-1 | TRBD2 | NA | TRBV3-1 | CASSQRGGTLYEQFF | TGTGCCAGCAGCCAACGCGGGGGGACTTTGTACGAGCAGTTCTTC
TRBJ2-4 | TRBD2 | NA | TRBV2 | CASSEWMTSGASEQYF | TGTGCCAGCAGTGAATGGATGACTAGCGGGGCATCTGAGCAGTACTTC
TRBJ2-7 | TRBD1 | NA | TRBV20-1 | CSARYKGAGNEQYF | TGCAGTGCTAGGTATAAGGGGGCAGGGAACGAGCAGTACTTC